The 30 T cell receptor beta chains in this list originate from one sample, sequenced in a study of CD8 T cells in Susac syndrome (dated by TCRdb to about 2019). Receptor amplification or capture employed the immunoSEQ multiplex PCR assay. RNA was extracted using the RNeasy kit, and roughly 0.5 to 1 microgram was reverse transcribed with random hexamers. TCRdb trimmed public reads at Q25 via fastp, called clones via MiXCR and kept in-frame beta chains. CDR3 protein sequences are deduplicated, and each keeps its most common genes and DNA. The sample table shows approximately 190,000 distinct CDR3 sequences, and approximately 94% are seen once. In total, the top ten clones hold roughly 0.093% of the sample. The specimen sequenced was CD4+ T cells from PBMCs. Every receptor here comes from a human donor with Susac syndrome.

V usage is TRBV28 and J usage is TRBJ2-7; 7 bases match TRBD2. Germline CDR1 and CDR2: MDHEN and SYDVKM. V shed 2 bases and J 6 bases; nucleotides not matched to a gene: 16. The CDR3 totals 17 residues. CDR3 amino acids: CASSLPSGVSPRSEQYF. In nucleotides, the CDR3 is TGTGCCAGCAGTTTACCAAGCGGGGTAAGCCCTAGGTCCGAGCAGTACTTC. The whole variable domain, remainder taken from reference TRBV28 and TRBJ2-7, is DVKVTQSSRYLVKRTGEKVFLECVQDMDHENMFWYRQDPGLGLRLIYFSYDVKMKEKGDIPEGYSVSREKKERFSLILESASTNQTSMYLCASSLPSGVSPRSEQYFGPGTRLTVT.

This chain connects TRBV10-3 to TRBJ2-3; D possibly uses TRBD1 or TRBD2 (5 bases each). Trimming took 6 bases from V and 7 from J, leaving 20 bases between them. Germline CDR1 reads ENHRY; CDR2 reads SYGVKD. The CDR3 loop spans 15 amino acids. CDR3 coding DNA: TGTGCCATCAGGGGGGAGTGGCAGGCCCTGAATACGCAGTATTTT. Translating gives CAIRGEWQALNTQYF.

The chain carries TRBV7-2 and TRBJ2-1; TRBD2 matches at 14 bases. Germline-derived CDR1 and CDR2 are SGHTA and FQGNSA. Trimming cost V 6 bases and J 7 bases; bases outside gene matches: 5. This CDR3 is built from 15 residues. CDR3 protein: CASSSTSGGVNEQFF. The CDR3 coding sequence is TGTGCCAGCAGTTCGACTAGCGGGGGGGTAAATGAGCAGTTCTTC.

This clonotype was counted a single time. V gene TRBV7-3 combines with J gene TRBJ2-3; D perhaps matches TRBD2 (5 bases). V lost 3 bases and J lost 2, with 12 bases in between. This CDR3 is built from 15 residues. The germline V gene has CDR1 SGHTA and CDR2 FQGTGA. The CDR3 sequence is CASSFQTGYTDTQYF. Written as DNA, the CDR3 is TGTGCCAGCAGCTTCCAAACGGGGTACACAGATACGCAGTATTTT.

V is TRBV11-2 and J is TRBJ2-7, with D possibly matching TRBD2 (5 bases). V was clipped by 0 bases and J by 7 bases, with 10 bases between them. There are 13 residues in the CDR3. CDR1 is SGHAT and CDR2 is FQNNGV in the germline V gene. The CDR3 is CASSLDWEREQYF. The CDR3 DNA is TGTGCCAGCAGCTTAGATTGGGAGAGGGAGCAGTACTTC.

The V and J genes are TRBV2 and TRBJ2-3, with D tentatively TRBD1 or TRBD2 (6 bases each). Between the trimmed V and J ends, which lost 2 bases and 5 bases, there was a span of 14 bases. Germline CDR1 is SNHLY and CDR2 is FYNNEI. CDR3 size: 15 residues. The DNA for the CDR3 is TGTGCCAGCAGTGAACGGGGGCCCCCCTTAGATACGCAGTATTTT. Amino acid sequence: CASSERGPPLDTQYF.

The chain has TRBV5-4 and TRBJ2-7; 7 bases are shared with TRBD1. This CDR3 is built from 12 residues. V lost 4 bases to trimming and J lost 6 bases; unmatched junction nucleotides: 4. CDR1 and CDR2 (germline): SGHNT, YYREEE (reference sequence). CDR3 residues: CASSATGSEQYF. In nucleotides, the CDR3 is TGTGCCAGCAGCGCGACAGGGTCCGAGCAGTACTTC.

The genes are TRBV18 and TRBJ2-3; 7 positions match TRBD2. From germline, CDR1 is KGHSH and CDR2 LQKENI. This CDR3 comprises 17 residues. Trimming at V came to 0 bases and at J to 4 bases, leaving 10 bases not matched to a gene. The CDR3 DNA reads TGTGCCAGCTCACCACCGCAGGGAGCGGGGACTTCAGATACGCAGTATTTT. Protein product: CASSPPQGAGTSDTQYF.

The chain combines TRBV20-1 with TRBJ2-6; D possibly corresponds to TRBD1 (6 bases). The V end lost 5 bases, the J end lost 0 bases, and 14 bases lay between the germline ends. This CDR3 has 16 residues. CDR1 is DFQATT, CDR2 SNEGSKA, per germline (reference sequence). The CDR3 protein is CSALQGSLSGANVLTF. DNA of the CDR3: TGCAGTGCTCTTCAGGGGTCCCTCTCTGGGGCCAACGTCCTGACTTTC.

This chain uses TRBV29-1 with TRBJ1-5; 12 bases line up with TRBD1. Germline V gene lookup returns CDR1 SQVTM and CDR2 ANQGSEA. With 7 bases clipped from V and 2 bases from J, the junction kept 9 bases outside the gene matches. The CDR3 has 16 amino acids. The CDR3 region has the DNA TGCAGCGGCCGGGACAGGGGGCTGTGTGGCAATCAGCCCCAGCATTTT. This gives the protein CSGRDRGLCGNQPQHF.

V gene TRBV18 combines with J gene TRBJ1-2; TRBD1 agrees at 7 bases. J gave up 4 bases and V 8 bases, and 7 bases lay outside the gene matches. This CDR3 has 13 residues. Per the germline V gene, CDR1 is KGHSH and CDR2 is LQKENI. CDR3 sequence: CASKGTDAYGYTF. In DNA form, the CDR3 reads TGTGCCAGCAAGGGGACAGACGCCTATGGCTACACCTTC.

The chain links TRBV30 to TRBJ2-2; tentative D call: TRBD2 (5 bases). Germline CDR1 reads GTSNPN; CDR2 reads SVGIG (reference sequence). The V end lost 5 bases, the J end lost 6 bases, and 10 bases lay between the germline ends. This CDR3 has 12 amino acids. The CDR3 loop is CAWDVGAGELFF. The CDR3 nucleotides are TGTGCCTGGGACGTCGGGGCCGGGGAGCTGTTTTTT.

The J gene is TRBJ2-5, the V gene TRBV12-3 or TRBV12-4; 9 bases agree with TRBD2. The CDR3 has 16 amino acids. The ends lost 5 bases at V and 4 bases at J; junction bases unmatched: 11. The CDR3 DNA reads TGTGCCAGCAGTCCTGGACTAGCGCTGCTTGGAGAGACCCAGTACTTC. Encoded protein: CASSPGLALLGETQYF.

V is TRBV6-6 and J is TRBJ2-7, with 8 bases that match TRBD2. V trimming: 2 bases; J trimming: 0 bases; junction bases outside the gene matches: 3. CDR3 size: 15 residues. Germline CDR1 reads MNHNY; CDR2 reads SVGAGI (reference sequence). The CDR3 is CASSYSGGSSYEQYF. For the CDR3, the DNA is TGTGCCAGCAGTTACAGCGGGGGCAGCTCCTACGAGCAGTACTTC.

The chain has TRBV29-1 and TRBJ2-2; 9 bases agree with TRBD1. Germline loops: CDR1 SQVTM, CDR2 ANQGSEA. Trimming removed 4 bases from V and 6 bases from J; junction bases left unmatched: 6. This CDR3 contains 14 residues. CDR3 sequence (DNA): TGCAGCGTTGGCCGGACAGGGGCCCCCGGGGAGCTGTTTTTT. Residues: CSVGRTGAPGELFF.

The chain joins TRBV24-1 to TRBJ1-2; D not resolved. Germline CDR1 KGHDR, CDR2 SFDVKD. V was pared by 4 bases and J by 6 bases, with 17 bases between. The CDR3 has 15 residues. CDR3 protein: CATSDPGRGAHGYTF. The CDR3 DNA sequence: TGTGCCACCAGTGACCCCGGACGGGGAGCCCATGGCTACACCTTC.

The chain joins TRBV29-1 to TRBJ2-1; D might be TRBD1 (5 bases). Looked up from germline, CDR1 is SQVTM and CDR2 is ANQGSEA. This CDR3 has 13 amino acids. V was clipped by 4 bases and J by 0 bases, with 7 bases between them. CDR3 protein: CSVAGISYNEQFF. In DNA, the CDR3 is TGCAGCGTTGCAGGGATCTCCTACAATGAGCAGTTCTTC.

The CDR3 reads CAWVGQRGYSPLHF. In DNA, the CDR3 is TGTGCCTGGGTCGGACAGCGAGGTTATTCACCCCTCCACTTT. The chain links TRBV30 to TRBJ1-6; D perhaps matches TRBD1 (6 bases). V shed 5 bases and J shed 8 bases, with 16 bases lying between them. The CDR3 covers 14 residues. Germline assignment: CDR1 GTSNPN and CDR2 SVGIG (reference sequence).

J is TRBJ2-1 and V is TRBV5-1; 10 bases fit TRBD1. The CDR3 runs to 15 residues. The V and J ends lost 2 bases and 7 bases, in that order; junction bases with no gene match: 6. The V gene's germline CDR1 is SGHRS and CDR2 YFSETQ. The CDR3 sequence is CASSFETGGTNEQFF. The CDR3 DNA is TGCGCCAGCAGCTTTGAGACAGGGGGCACAAATGAGCAGTTCTTC. Full variable domain (remainder filled in from reference TRBV5-1 and TRBJ2-1): KAGVTQTPRYLIKTRGQQVTLSCSPISGHRSVSWYQQTPGQGLQFLFEYFSETQRNKGNFPGRFSGRQFSNSRSEMNVSTLELGDSALYLCASSFETGGTNEQFFGPGTRLTVL.

This clonotype has a single count. The chain carries TRBV3-1 and TRBJ1-2; D unresolved. With 1 base removed from V and 2 bases from J, the gap between germline ends came to 8 bases. The CDR3 is 14 amino acids. CDR1 is LGHDT, CDR2 YNNKEL, per germline (reference sequence). Written as DNA, the CDR3 is TGTGCCAGCAGCCAAGCAGCGGGGAACTATGGCTACACCTTC. Amino acids: CASSQAAGNYGYTF. The full variable domain, completed using reference TRBV3-1 and TRBJ1-2, is DTAVSQTPKYLVTQMGNDKSIKCEQNLGHDTMYWYKQDSKKFLKIMFSYNNKELIINETVPNRFSPKSPDKAHLNLHINSLELGDSAVYFCASSQAAGNYGYTFGSGTRLTVV.

The rearrangement links TRBV29-1 to TRBJ2-5; 7 bases match TRBD2. V was pared by 3 bases and J by 2 bases, with 6 bases of the junction left unmatched. The CDR3 contains 14 residues. The germline gives CDR1 SQVTM, CDR2 ANQGSEA. The CDR3 here is CSVDLAGVQETQYF. The CDR3 DNA sequence: TGCAGCGTTGATCTGGCGGGGGTTCAAGAGACCCAGTACTTC.

The V call is TRBV14, the J call TRBJ1-2; maybe TRBD1 (5 bases). The germline V gene has CDR1 SGHDN and CDR2 FVKESK. V was cut by 5 bases and J by 4 bases, with 20 bases left in between. The length of the CDR3 is 16 residues. The CDR3 loop reads CASSYAPGPGVYGYTF. The CDR3 bases are TGTGCCAGCAGCTACGCACCGGGGCCGGGGGTCTATGGCTACACCTTC.

The chain employs TRBV9 and TRBJ1-1; TRBD1 is a possible D gene (5 bases). The CDR3 length is 16 residues. Germline V gives CDR1 SGDLS, CDR2 YYNGEE. V shed 4 bases and J shed 0 bases, with 16 bases lying between them. This CDR3 is CASSKGQGRVNTEAFF. The CDR3 DNA follows: TGTGCCAGCAGCAAAGGACAAGGTAGGGTGAACACTGAAGCTTTCTTT.

The chain employs TRBV5-1 and TRBJ2-3; a weak D match, TRBD2 (5 bases). The CDR3 has 16 residues. Germline CDR1 SGHRS, CDR2 YFSETQ. Trimming stripped 6 bases from V and 5 bases from J, with 22 bases between. In DNA, the CDR3 is TGCGCCAGCACCGACGCGGTGGGAGCCCCACAAGATACGCAGTATTTT. Translating gives CASTDAVGAPQDTQYF.

This rearrangement joins TRBV29-1 to TRBJ2-2; maybe TRBD1 (5 bases). The length of the CDR3 is 13 residues. The germline gives CDR1 SQVTM, CDR2 ANQGSEA. V lost 5 bases and J lost 9, with 16 bases in between. CDR3 residues: CSVLTENPRELFF. DNA of the CDR3: TGCAGCGTTTTGACAGAGAATCCCCGGGAGCTGTTTTTT.

DNA for the CDR3: TGCAGTGCTGGAACGGGACAGATTTATAGCAATCAGCCCCAGCATTTT. It is translated as CSAGTGQIYSNQPQHF. The V and J genes are TRBV20-1 and TRBJ1-5, with 7 bases that match TRBD1. This CDR3 has 16 residues. CDR1 and CDR2 (germline): DFQATT, SNEGSKA (reference sequence). V trimming: 5 bases; J trimming: 0 bases; junction bases outside the gene matches: 10.

The V gene is TRBV15, the J gene TRBJ1-6; 7 nucleotides agree with TRBD1. CDR3 length: 15 residues. The germline gives CDR1 LNHNV, CDR2 YYDKDF (reference sequence). V trimming: 3 bases; J trimming: 8 bases; junction bases outside the gene matches: 7. CDR3 bases: TGTGCCACCAGCAGGGGGGACAGACAGTATTCACCCCTCCACTTT. Translating it yields CATSRGDRQYSPLHF.

This sequence joins TRBV6-2 or TRBV6-3 and TRBJ1-5, with D unclear. Between the trimmed V and J ends, which lost 2 bases and 0 bases, there was a span of 14 bases. Germline CDR1 MNHEY, CDR2 SVGEGT. The CDR3 length is 17 residues. The CDR3 here is CASSYTVPTRSNQPQHF. Here the CDR3 DNA reads TGTGCCAGCAGTTACACGGTCCCGACACGTAGCAATCAGCCCCAGCATTTT.

This clonotype was observed a single time. This CDR3 is CASSPGGEELTEAFF. The CDR3 DNA sequence: TGTGCCAGCTCTCCAGGGGGCGAAGAGCTCACTGAAGCTTTCTTT. V usage is TRBV18 and J usage is TRBJ1-1, with 8 bases aligning to TRBD1. The germline gives CDR1 KGHSH, CDR2 LQKENI. V gave up 6 bases and J gave up 4 bases; unmatched junction bases: 10. The CDR3 extends over 15 amino acids. The full variable domain, its missing parts supplied by reference TRBV18 and TRBJ1-1, is NAGVMQNPRHLVRRRGQEARLRCSPMKGHSHVYWYRQLPEEGLKFMVYLQKENIIDESGMPKERFSAEFPKEGPSILRIQQVVRGDSAAYFCASSPGGEELTEAFFGQGTRLTVV.

The rearrangement links TRBV14 to TRBJ1-5; TRBD1 matches at 8 bases. This CDR3 has 13 residues. Germline-derived CDR1 and CDR2 are SGHDN and FVKESK. The trim removed 5 bases at V and 6 bases at J, leaving 3 bases unmatched. CDR3 residues: CASSMTGVQPQHF. In nucleotides, the CDR3 is TGTGCCAGCAGCATGACAGGGGTTCAGCCCCAGCATTTT. Full variable domain (rest looked up from reference TRBV14 and TRBJ1-5): EAGVTQFPSHSVIEKGQTVTLRCDPISGHDNLYWYRRVMGKEIKFLLHFVKESKQDESGMPNNRFLAERTGGTYSTLKVQPAELEDSGVYFCASSMTGVQPQHFGDGTRLSIL.